This TCR beta chain was profiled in a study of tumor-infiltrating lymphocytes in primary liver carcinoma. This clonotype has just a few counts. Its antigen is not known. Total RNA amounting to roughly 480 ng was the source from which TCR beta cDNA was made with a constant-region primer. Amplification in three nested multiplex PCR rounds with slightly modified ARM-PCR gave rise to TCR beta libraries. From the multiplex PCR reads, TCRdb called clonotypes with MiXCR, one entry per CDR3 protein. The sample records roughly 30,000 distinct CDR3 sequences, 76% being singletons. Each 20-30 mg portion of unsorted bulk tissue served as the source for co-extraction of RNA and DNA. Every patient in the cohort had a primary liver carcinoma. That carcinoma was treated by surgical resection. Tumor samples were assessed, and every one had over 85% viable tumor cells. Regarding the study as a whole: Tumor-adjacent and tumor-blood pairs showed less overlap than tumor region pairs. Relative to blood, tumors carried a significantly larger fraction of the repertoire in their top 250 clones (p = 0.039).

This receptor was identified in a man aged 40-49 years with primary liver carcinoma and hepatitis B virus infection. Sequenced input: liver tumor tissue from sampling region 5. Subset meaning: tumor region T5, tumor centre.

The CDR3: CASSQAGQGAVKNIQYF. CDR3 bases: TGTGCCAGCAGCCAAGCGGGCCAGGGGGCTGTCAAAAACATTCAGTACTTC. V is TRBV3-1 and J is TRBJ2-4; 8 bases fit TRBD1. The germline V gene encodes CDR1 LGHDT and CDR2 YNNKEL (reference sequence). Trimming removed 1 base from V and 3 bases from J; junction bases left unmatched: 8. There are 17 residues in the CDR3.